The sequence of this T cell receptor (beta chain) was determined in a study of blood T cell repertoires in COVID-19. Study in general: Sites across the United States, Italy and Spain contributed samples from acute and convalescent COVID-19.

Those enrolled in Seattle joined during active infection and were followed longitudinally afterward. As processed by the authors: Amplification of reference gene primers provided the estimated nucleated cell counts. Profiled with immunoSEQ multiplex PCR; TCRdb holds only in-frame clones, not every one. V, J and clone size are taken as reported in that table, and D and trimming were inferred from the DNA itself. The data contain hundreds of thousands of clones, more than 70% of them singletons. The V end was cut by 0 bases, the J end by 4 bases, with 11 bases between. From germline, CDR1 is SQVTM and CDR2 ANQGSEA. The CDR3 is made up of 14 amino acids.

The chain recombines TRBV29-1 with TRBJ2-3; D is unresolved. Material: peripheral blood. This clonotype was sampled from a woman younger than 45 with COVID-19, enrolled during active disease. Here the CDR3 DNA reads TGCAGCGTTGAAGATCAATTCGCGGCAGATACGCAGTATTTT. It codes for CSVEDQFAADTQYF.